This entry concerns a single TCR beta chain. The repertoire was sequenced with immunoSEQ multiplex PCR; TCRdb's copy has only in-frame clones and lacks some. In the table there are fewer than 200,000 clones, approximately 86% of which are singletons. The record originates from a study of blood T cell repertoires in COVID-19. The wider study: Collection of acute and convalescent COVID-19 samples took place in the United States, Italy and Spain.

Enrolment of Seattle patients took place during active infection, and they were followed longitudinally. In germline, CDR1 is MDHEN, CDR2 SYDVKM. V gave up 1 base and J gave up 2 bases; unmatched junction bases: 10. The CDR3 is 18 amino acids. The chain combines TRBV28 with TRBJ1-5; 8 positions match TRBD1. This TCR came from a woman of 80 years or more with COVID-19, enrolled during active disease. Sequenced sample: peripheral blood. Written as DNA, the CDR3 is TGTGCCAGCAGTTTATCCCGTGGTGGGACAGGCCGCAATCAGCCCCAGCATTTT. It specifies CASSLSRGGTGRNQPQHF. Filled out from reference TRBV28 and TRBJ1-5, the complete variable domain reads DVKVTQSSRYLVKRTGEKVFLECVQDMDHENMFWYRQDPGLGLRLIYFSYDVKMKEKGDIPEGYSVSREKKERFSLILESASTNQTSMYLCASSLSRGGTGRNQPQHFGDGTRLSIL.